The 31 T cell receptor beta chains presented below share a single source sample, sequenced in a study of cytomegalovirus exposure and HLA in healthy donors. Primers included in the PCR were 60 Vbeta and 13 Jbeta primers. Clones were sequenced by immunoSEQ multiplex PCR, and TCRdb holds only the in-frame ones, with some missing. The listing contains over 100,000 clones. The specimen sequenced was PBMCs. Receptor source: a man aged 25 to 40 in good health and CMV-seronegative.

The V gene is TRBV11-2, the J gene TRBJ1-4; D is perhaps TRBD1 (5 bases). The CDR3 contains 14 residues. The ends were cut back, 5 bases at V and 8 bases at J, with 15 bases in the middle. The V gene's germline CDR1 is SGHAT and CDR2 FQNNGV. The CDR3 nucleotides are TGTGCCAGCAGCCGGGACTTCTCTAGCGAAAAACTGTTTTTT. Translation gives CASSRDFSSEKLFF.

This chain connects TRBV29-1 to TRBJ2-5; TRBD1 agrees at 7 bases. The CDR3 loop spans 13 amino acids. V was clipped by 5 bases and J by 1 base; unmatched bases: 4. Looked up from germline, CDR1 is SQVTM and CDR2 is ANQGSEA. This chain's CDR3 is CSVSRDSQETQYF. The CDR3 region has the DNA TGCAGCGTTTCCCGGGACAGCCAAGAGACCCAGTACTTC.

This chain's CDR3 is CASSLDRTGGVQYF. The DNA for the CDR3 is TGTGCCAGCAGTCTTGATAGGACGGGAGGGGTGCAGTACTTC. J is TRBJ2-7 and V is TRBV7-9, with 8 positions matching TRBD2. Germline CDR1 reads SEHNR; CDR2 reads FQNEAQ (reference sequence). Losses at the gene ends were 6 bases for V and 9 bases for J; bases not matched to a gene: 13. The CDR3 spans 14 residues.

The J gene is TRBJ1-1, the V gene TRBV29-1; D is undetermined. V lost 5 bases, J lost 5 bases, and 18 bases lay in between. Germline-derived CDR1 and CDR2 are SQVTM and ANQGSEA. CDR3 length: 14 residues. CDR3 loop: CSVRAGFYLTEAFF. The CDR3, as DNA: TGCAGCGTTAGAGCGGGATTTTATTTGACTGAAGCTTTCTTT.

CDR3 coding DNA: TGTGCCAGCAGATCACTAGCGGGGACCTACGAGCAGTACTTC. Residues: CASRSLAGTYEQYF. This chain links TRBV6-1 with TRBJ2-5, with 10 bases lining up with TRBD2. With the DNA end fitting TRBJ2-7 better, the J assignment may be wrong. Germline V lookup: CDR1 MNHNS, CDR2 SASEGT. This CDR3 has 14 amino acids.

This chain links TRBV2 with TRBJ2-2; 10 positions match TRBD1. The CDR3 spans 16 residues. J was trimmed by 6 bases and V by 6 bases; bases with no gene match: 10. The germline gives CDR1 SNHLY, CDR2 FYNNEI. CDR3 nucleotide sequence: TGTGCCAGCAGGGGGGCGACAGGGGGCATAGCCGGGGAGCTGTTTTTT. Protein sequence: CASRGATGGIAGELFF.

CDR3 bases: TGCAGCGCCTGGGGGGAGGGGGAGGCCTCCTACGAGCAGTACTTC. It is translated as CSAWGEGEASYEQYF. The rearrangement uses TRBV29-1 and TRBJ2-7; a weak D match, TRBD2 (7 bases). Trimming removed 7 bases from V and 0 bases from J, with 19 bases in between. The CDR3 sequence is 15 residues long. The germline V gene encodes CDR1 SQVTM and CDR2 ANQGSEA.

J is TRBJ2-7 and V is TRBV6-1, with 8 nucleotides matching TRBD1. V lost 6 bases, J lost 5 bases, and 6 bases stayed unmatched. The germline CDR1 and CDR2 sequences are MNHNS and SASEGT. The CDR3 consists of 13 residues. The CDR3 nucleotides read TGTGCCAGCAGCCCCGGACAGGGAAACGAGCAGTACTTC. It codes for CASSPGQGNEQYF.

CDR3 region: CASSSQGGAGGYTF. The CDR3 region has the DNA TGTGCCAGCAGTTCCCAGGGCGGGGCCGGGGGCTACACCTTC. The rearrangement links TRBV7-2 to TRBJ1-2; the D gene is possibly TRBD1 (5 bases). The length of the CDR3 is 14 residues. V shed 6 bases and J shed 8 bases, with 19 bases lying between them. Looked up from germline, CDR1 is SGHTA and CDR2 is FQGNSA. The full variable domain, in which reference TRBV7-2 and TRBJ1-2 provide the parts outside the CDR3, is GAGVSQSPSNKVTEKGKDVELRCDPISGHTALYWYRQSLGQGLEFLIYFQGNSAPDKSGLPSDRFSAERTGGSVSTLTIQRTQQEDSAVYLCASSSQGGAGGYTFGSGTRLTVV.

This chain joins TRBV6-5 and TRBJ2-7; 7 nucleotides match TRBD2. CDR3 size: 15 residues. Germline V gene lookup returns CDR1 MNHEY and CDR2 SVGAGI. With 3 bases clipped from V and 3 bases from J, the junction kept 8 bases outside the gene matches. The CDR3 protein is CASSYGGVEGYEQYF. CDR3 nucleotides: TGTGCCAGCAGTTATGGGGGGGTGGAAGGCTACGAGCAGTACTTC.

The rearrangement links TRBV5-1 to TRBJ2-5, with TRBD1 identical over 7 bases. The length of the CDR3 is 16 residues. Trimming cost V 3 bases and J 3 bases; bases outside gene matches: 11. Germline-derived CDR1 and CDR2 are SGHRS and YFSETQ. CDR3 loop: CASSYLQPGTEETQYF. The CDR3 DNA sequence: TGCGCCAGCAGCTATCTACAACCTGGGACAGAAGAGACCCAGTACTTC.

The gene calls are TRBV27 and TRBJ2-2; D not resolved. The V end lost 3 bases, the J end lost 6 bases, and 8 bases lay between the germline ends. Germline CDR1 is MNHEY and CDR2 is SMNVEV (reference sequence). This CDR3 spans 13 amino acids. The CDR3 sequence is CASSFIVAGELFF. The CDR3 region has the DNA TGTGCCAGCAGTTTCATAGTGGCCGGGGAGCTGTTTTTT.

J is TRBJ1-2 and V is TRBV30; D might be TRBD1 (6 bases). The CDR3 runs to 14 residues. Trimming stripped 2 bases from V and 0 bases from J, with 10 bases between. Germline loops: CDR1 GTSNPN, CDR2 SVGIG (reference sequence). The CDR3 reads CAWSLDRANYGYTF. CDR3 coding DNA: TGTGCCTGGAGTTTGGACAGAGCTAACTATGGCTACACCTTC.

The genes are TRBV12-2 and TRBJ2-7; the table's D call TRBD2 went unverified against the DNA. TRBV12-2 is a listed pseudogene. The CDR3 runs 16 residues. CDR3 amino acids: CASRLPRGGFRNEQYF. The CDR3 DNA reads TGTGCAAGTCGCCTACCCCGCGGGGGCTTTCGGAACGAGCAGTACTTC.

The rearrangement links TRBV7-9 to TRBJ2-3, with D possibly matching TRBD2 (5 bases). The V gene lost 5 bases and the J gene lost 0 bases, with 9 bases spanning the gap. The CDR3 totals 14 residues. Germline loops: CDR1 SEHNR, CDR2 FQNEAQ (reference sequence). DNA of the CDR3: TGTGCCAGCAGCCCCCGGGGTAGCACAGATACGCAGTATTTT. It encodes CASSPRGSTDTQYF. The whole variable domain, filled in from reference TRBV7-9 and TRBJ2-3, reads DTGVSQNPRHKITKRGQNVTFRCDPISEHNRLYWYRQTLGQGPEFLTYFQNEAQLEKSRLLSDRFSAERPKGSFSTLEIQRTEQGDSAMYLCASSPRGSTDTQYFGPGTRLTVL.

The chain combines TRBV27 with TRBJ1-2; 7 bases match TRBD1. V was clipped by 0 bases and J by 8 bases; unmatched bases: 9. CDR1 and CDR2 from the germline V gene are MNHEY and SMNVEV (reference sequence). This CDR3 is built from 15 residues. The CDR3: CASSLSGTETIGYTF. Here the CDR3 DNA reads TGTGCCAGCAGTTTATCCGGGACAGAGACAATCGGCTACACCTTC.

This chain connects TRBV19 to TRBJ2-5; D call uncertain. V was clipped by 5 bases and J by 5 bases, with 9 bases between them. The CDR3 extends over 12 amino acids. Looked up from germline, CDR1 is LNHDA and CDR2 is SQIVND (reference sequence). The DNA of the CDR3 is TGTGCCAGTAGTGCCCGAGAGGAGACCCAGTACTTC. This translates into CASSAREETQYF. Filled out from reference TRBV19 and TRBJ2-5, the complete variable domain reads DGGITQSPKYLFRKEGQNVTLSCEQNLNHDAMYWYRQDPGQGLRLIYYSQIVNDFQKGDIAEGYSVSREKKESFPLTVTSAQKNPTAFYLCASSAREETQYFGPGTRLLVL.

The V and J genes are TRBV6-4 and TRBJ2-1; 9 bases map to TRBD1. J was trimmed by 5 bases and V by 5 bases; bases with no gene match: 1. Germline CDR1 reads MRHNA; CDR2 reads SNTAGT. This CDR3 spans 13 amino acids. CDR3: CASSRDRDNEQFF. CDR3 bases: TGTGCCAGCAGTCGGGACAGGGACAATGAGCAGTTCTTC.

This chain links TRBV10-1 with TRBJ2-1; possible D gene TRBD1, 5 bases. Germline V gives CDR1 WNHNN, CDR2 SYGVQD (reference sequence). Trimming cost V 6 bases and J 0 bases, with 15 bases left between them. This CDR3 region has 16 residues. CDR3 loop: CASRPVQGVSYNEQFF. The CDR3 nucleotides are TGCGCCAGCAGGCCCGTCCAGGGCGTCTCCTACAATGAGCAGTTCTTC.

This chain links TRBV18 with TRBJ1-1, with D maybe TRBD1 (5 bases). Between the trimmed V and J ends, which lost 3 bases and 0 bases, there was a span of 11 bases. This CDR3 is built from 15 residues. Germline CDR1 reads KGHSH; CDR2 reads LQKENI. The CDR3 DNA sequence: TGTGCCAGCTCACCCCCCCAGGGTCTGAACACTGAAGCTTTCTTT. The encoded protein is CASSPPQGLNTEAFF.

The chain links TRBV23-1 to TRBJ1-6, with D hard to call. TRBV23-1 is an ORF for which the function is uncertain. Between the trimmed V and J ends, which lost 4 bases and 3 bases, there was a span of 7 bases. The CDR3 has 14 amino acids. As DNA, the CDR3 is TGCGCCAGCAGTCGGGCAGGCTATAATTCACCCCTCCACTTT. Protein product: CASSRAGYNSPLHF.

This sequence joins TRBV9 and TRBJ1-4; the match to TRBD1 covers 8 bases. This CDR3 contains 15 residues. V gave up 4 bases and J gave up 8 bases; unmatched junction bases: 10. The germline V gene has CDR1 SGDLS and CDR2 YYNGEE. The CDR3 DNA reads TGTGCCAGCAGCCAAAGACAGGGGCGCAACGAAAAACTGTTTTTT. Protein sequence: CASSQRQGRNEKLFF. The full variable domain, completed using reference TRBV9 and TRBJ1-4, is DSGVTQTPKHLITATGQRVTLRCSPRSGDLSVYWYQQSLDQGLQFLIQYYNGEERAKGNILERFSAQQFPDLHSELNLSSLELGDSALYFCASSQRQGRNEKLFFGSGTQLSVL.

The rearrangement uses TRBV6-5 and TRBJ1-2; possible D gene TRBD1, 5 bases. CDR3 length equals 13 residues. Germline V CDR1 and CDR2: MNHEY, SVGAGI. V was trimmed by 10 bases and J by 5 bases, leaving 17 bases between them. CDR3 nucleotides: TGTGCCACCCAGCGGGGCCGGCAATATGGCTACACCTTC. It specifies CATQRGRQYGYTF.

The chain joins TRBV7-7 to TRBJ2-3, with unresolved D. The CDR3 totals 14 residues. Per germline, CDR1 SSHAT and CDR2 FNYEAQ (reference sequence). Trimming stripped 0 bases from V and 2 bases from J, with 6 bases between. CDR3: CASSLATVTDTQYF. For the CDR3, the DNA is TGTGCCAGCAGCTTAGCAACAGTCACAGATACGCAGTATTTT.

The chain combines TRBV28 with TRBJ2-7, with 8 bases lining up with TRBD2. The CDR3 loop spans 17 amino acids. Trimming took 2 bases from V and 0 from J; bases not matched to a gene: 9. Germline V gene sequence: CDR1 MDHEN, CDR2 SYDVKM. The CDR3 loop is CASSLGGGGPSSYEQYF. The CDR3, as DNA: TGTGCCAGCAGTTTAGGGGGCGGGGGGCCGAGCTCCTACGAGCAGTACTTC.

The chain links TRBV6-4 to TRBJ1-2; the D is unclear. CDR3 size: 15 residues. V lost 0 bases and J 3 bases, leaving 11 bases between the germline ends. The germline CDR1 and CDR2 sequences are MRHNA and SNTAGT. CDR3: CASSDSGRPYYGYTF. In nucleotides, the CDR3 is TGTGCCAGCAGTGACTCGGGCAGACCCTACTATGGCTACACCTTC.

V is TRBV7-2 and J is TRBJ2-7, with 11 nucleotides matching TRBD2. Trimming removed 4 bases from V and 2 bases from J; junction bases left unmatched: 4. The germline CDR1 and CDR2 sequences are SGHTA and FQGNSA. The CDR3 contains 15 residues. Here the CDR3 reads CASSSASGGTYEQYF. The CDR3 DNA follows: TGTGCCAGCAGCTCCGCTAGCGGGGGGACCTACGAGCAGTACTTC. Full variable domain (rest looked up from reference TRBV7-2 and TRBJ2-7): GAGVSQSPSNKVTEKGKDVELRCDPISGHTALYWYRQSLGQGLEFLIYFQGNSAPDKSGLPSDRFSAERTGGSVSTLTIQRTQQEDSAVYLCASSSASGGTYEQYFGPGTRLTVT.

The gene calls are TRBV7-2 and TRBJ2-7, with 9 bases identical to TRBD1. CDR3 length equals 15 residues. J gave up 2 bases and V 5 bases, and 7 bases lay outside the gene matches. Germline CDR1 SGHTA, CDR2 FQGNSA. CDR3: CASSIRTGVPYEQYF. As DNA, the CDR3 is TGTGCCAGCAGCATCCGGACAGGGGTCCCCTACGAGCAGTACTTC. Filled out from reference TRBV7-2 and TRBJ2-7, the complete variable domain reads GAGVSQSPSNKVTEKGKDVELRCDPISGHTALYWYRQSLGQGLEFLIYFQGNSAPDKSGLPSDRFSAERTGGSVSTLTIQRTQQEDSAVYLCASSIRTGVPYEQYFGPGTRLTVT.

The chain employs TRBV6-5 and TRBJ1-1, with a tentative D call TRBD1 (5 bases). The germline V gene has CDR1 MNHEY and CDR2 SVGAGI. The CDR3 totals 16 residues. V was cut by 2 bases and J by 3 bases, with 16 bases left in between. CDR3 sequence: CASSYGQGGWDTEAFF. The CDR3 DNA follows: TGTGCCAGCAGTTACGGCCAGGGAGGGTGGGACACTGAAGCTTTCTTT.

The gene calls are TRBV4-3 and TRBJ2-1, with 10 nucleotides matching TRBD2. Germline CDR1 LGHNA, CDR2 YSLEER. V dropped 4 bases and J dropped 1; count of bases not matched to a gene: 4. The length of the CDR3 is 16 residues. CDR3 DNA: TGCGCCAGCAGCCCCTCACTAGCGGGGTCCTACAATGAGCAGTTCTTC. It codes for CASSPSLAGSYNEQFF.

This chain joins TRBV2 and TRBJ1-1, with 7 bases that match TRBD1. Germline lookup yields CDR1 SNHLY and CDR2 FYNNEI. Trimming took 5 bases from V and 3 from J; bases not matched to a gene: 6. The CDR3 sequence is 14 residues long. As DNA, the CDR3 is TGTGCCAGCAGTTACGACAGGGCTTACACTGAAGCTTTCTTT. It specifies CASSYDRAYTEAFF.